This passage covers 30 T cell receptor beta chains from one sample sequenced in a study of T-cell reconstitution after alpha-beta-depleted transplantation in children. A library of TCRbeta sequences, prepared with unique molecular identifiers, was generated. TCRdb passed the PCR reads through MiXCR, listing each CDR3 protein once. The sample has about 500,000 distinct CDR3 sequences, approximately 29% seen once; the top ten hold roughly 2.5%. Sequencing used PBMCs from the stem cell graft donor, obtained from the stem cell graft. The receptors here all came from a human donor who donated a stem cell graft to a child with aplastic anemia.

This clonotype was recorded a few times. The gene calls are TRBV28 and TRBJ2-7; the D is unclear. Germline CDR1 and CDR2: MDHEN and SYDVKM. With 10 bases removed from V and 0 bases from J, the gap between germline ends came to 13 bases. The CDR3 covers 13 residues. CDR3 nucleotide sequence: TGTGCCATAGATGGTAAGAGCTCCTACGAGCAGTACTTC. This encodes CAIDGKSSYEQYF.

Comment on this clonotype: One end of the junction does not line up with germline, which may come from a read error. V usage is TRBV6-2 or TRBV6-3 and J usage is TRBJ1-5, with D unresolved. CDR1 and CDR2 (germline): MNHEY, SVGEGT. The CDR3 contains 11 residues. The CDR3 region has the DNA TGTGCCAGCGGAGGGAATCAGCCCCGGCATTTT. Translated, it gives CASGGNQPRHF.

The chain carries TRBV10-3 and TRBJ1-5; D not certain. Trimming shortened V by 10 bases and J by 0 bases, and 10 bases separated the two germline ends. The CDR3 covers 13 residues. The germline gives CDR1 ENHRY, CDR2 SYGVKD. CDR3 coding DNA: TGTGCCACCGCGGTAGATAGCAATCAGCCCCAGCATTTT. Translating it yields CATAVDSNQPQHF.

The CDR3 sequence: CASIKSGLEGNEQFF. CDR3 nucleotide sequence: TGTGCCAGCATAAAATCGGGACTAGAAGGCAATGAGCAGTTCTTC. The chain recombines TRBV12-3 or TRBV12-4 with TRBJ2-1, with 8 bases that match TRBD2. V trimming: 7 bases; J trimming: 6 bases; junction bases outside the gene matches: 11. The CDR3 consists of 15 residues.

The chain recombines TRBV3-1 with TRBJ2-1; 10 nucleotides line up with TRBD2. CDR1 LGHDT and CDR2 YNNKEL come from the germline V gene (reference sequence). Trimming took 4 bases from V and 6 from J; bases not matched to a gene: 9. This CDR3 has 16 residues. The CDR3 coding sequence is TGTGCCAGCAGCCCAACTAGCGGGATTGAGTCCAATGAGCAGTTCTTC. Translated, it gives CASSPTSGIESNEQFF.

CDR3 bases: TGTGCCAGCAGTCCAACTAGCGGGAGAGGTTTGGGCTATGAGCAGTTCTTC. Translating gives CASSPTSGRGLGYEQFF. The chain links TRBV12-3 or TRBV12-4 to TRBJ2-1, with 11 bases matching TRBD2. J lost 8 bases, V lost 5 bases, and 14 bases had no gene match. This CDR3 spans 17 amino acids.

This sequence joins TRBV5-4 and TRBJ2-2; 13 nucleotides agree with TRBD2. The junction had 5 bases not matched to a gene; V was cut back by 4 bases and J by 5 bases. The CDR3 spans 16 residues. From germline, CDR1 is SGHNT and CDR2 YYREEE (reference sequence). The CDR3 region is CASSIWTSGRTGELFF. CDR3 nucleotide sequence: TGTGCCAGCAGCATATGGACTAGCGGGAGAACCGGGGAGCTGTTTTTT.

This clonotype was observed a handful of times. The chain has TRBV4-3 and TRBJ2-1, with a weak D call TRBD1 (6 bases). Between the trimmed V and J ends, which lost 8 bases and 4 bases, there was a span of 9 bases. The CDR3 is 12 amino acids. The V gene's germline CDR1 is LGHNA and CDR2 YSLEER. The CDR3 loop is CASLDSYNEQFF. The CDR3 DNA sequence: TGCGCCAGCCTGGACAGTTACAATGAGCAGTTCTTC.

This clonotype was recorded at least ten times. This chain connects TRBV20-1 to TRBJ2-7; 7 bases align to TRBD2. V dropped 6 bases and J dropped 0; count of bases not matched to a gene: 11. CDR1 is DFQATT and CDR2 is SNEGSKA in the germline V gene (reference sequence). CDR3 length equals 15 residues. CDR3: CSAPQASGPSYEQYF. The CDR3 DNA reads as TGCAGTGCCCCACAGGCTAGCGGTCCCTCCTACGAGCAGTACTTC.

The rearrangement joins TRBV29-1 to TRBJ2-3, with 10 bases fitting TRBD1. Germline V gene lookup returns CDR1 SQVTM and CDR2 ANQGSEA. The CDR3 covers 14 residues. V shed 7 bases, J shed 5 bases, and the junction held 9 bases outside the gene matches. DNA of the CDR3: TGCAGCGCTTTAGAAGACAGGGGGCTAGATACGCAGTATTTT. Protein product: CSALEDRGLDTQYF.

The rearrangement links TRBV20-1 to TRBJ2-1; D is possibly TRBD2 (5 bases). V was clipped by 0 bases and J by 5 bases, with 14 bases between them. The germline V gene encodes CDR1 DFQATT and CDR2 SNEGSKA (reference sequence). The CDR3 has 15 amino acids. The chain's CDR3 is CSARDGGDLNNEQFF. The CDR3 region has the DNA TGCAGTGCTAGAGATGGAGGAGATCTAAACAATGAGCAGTTCTTC.

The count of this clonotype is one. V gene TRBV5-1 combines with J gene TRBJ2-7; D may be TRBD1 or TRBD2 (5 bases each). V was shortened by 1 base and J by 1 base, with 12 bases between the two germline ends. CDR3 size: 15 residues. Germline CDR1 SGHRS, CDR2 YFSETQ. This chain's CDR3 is CASSLSSGRSYEQYV. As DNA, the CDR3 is TGCGCCAGCAGCTTGTCATCGGGACGGTCCTACGAGCAGTACGTC.

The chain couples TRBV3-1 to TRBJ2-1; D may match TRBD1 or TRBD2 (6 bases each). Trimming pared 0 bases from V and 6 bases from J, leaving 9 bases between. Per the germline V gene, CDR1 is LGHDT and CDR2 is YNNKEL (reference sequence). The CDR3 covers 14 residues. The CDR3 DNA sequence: TGTGCCAGCAGCCAAGATGGGGGGCCCAATGAGCAGTTCTTC. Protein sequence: CASSQDGGPNEQFF.

In DNA form, the CDR3 reads TGTGCCAGCAGAATAGATGCTAGCCGCACAGATACGCAGTATTTT. As protein: CASRIDASRTDTQYF. The chain carries TRBV6-1 and TRBJ2-3, with a tentative D call TRBD2 (5 bases). The CDR3 sequence is 15 residues long. Germline V gene data show CDR1 as MNHNS and CDR2 as SASEGT. V lost 6 bases to trimming and J lost 1 base, with 14 bases between them.

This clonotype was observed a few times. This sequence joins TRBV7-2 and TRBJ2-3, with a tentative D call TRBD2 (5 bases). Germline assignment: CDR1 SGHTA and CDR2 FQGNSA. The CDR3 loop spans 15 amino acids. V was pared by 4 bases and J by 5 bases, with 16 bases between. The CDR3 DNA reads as TGTGCCAGCAGCTCCTGGGAGCTCAGCCAAGATACGCAGTATTTT. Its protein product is CASSSWELSQDTQYF.

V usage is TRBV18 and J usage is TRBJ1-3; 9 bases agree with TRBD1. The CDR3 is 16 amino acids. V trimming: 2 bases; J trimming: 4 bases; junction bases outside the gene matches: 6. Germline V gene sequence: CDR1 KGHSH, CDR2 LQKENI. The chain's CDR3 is CASSPLGQGSGNTIYF. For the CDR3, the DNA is TGTGCCAGCTCACCATTGGGACAGGGATCGGGAAACACCATATATTTT.

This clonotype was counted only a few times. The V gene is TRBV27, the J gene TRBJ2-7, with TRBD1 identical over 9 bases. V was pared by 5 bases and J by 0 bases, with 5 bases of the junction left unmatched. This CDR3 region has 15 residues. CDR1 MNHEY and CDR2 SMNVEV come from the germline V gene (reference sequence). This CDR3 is CASSLGDRASYEQYF. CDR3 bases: TGTGCCAGCAGTCTAGGGGACAGGGCCTCCTACGAGCAGTACTTC.

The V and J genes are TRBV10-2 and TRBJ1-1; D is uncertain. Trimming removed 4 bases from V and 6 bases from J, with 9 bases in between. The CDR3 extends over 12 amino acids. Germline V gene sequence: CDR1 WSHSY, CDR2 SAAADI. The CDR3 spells CASSGLGPEAFF. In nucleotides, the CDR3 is TGCGCCAGCAGTGGTTTAGGGCCTGAAGCTTTCTTT.

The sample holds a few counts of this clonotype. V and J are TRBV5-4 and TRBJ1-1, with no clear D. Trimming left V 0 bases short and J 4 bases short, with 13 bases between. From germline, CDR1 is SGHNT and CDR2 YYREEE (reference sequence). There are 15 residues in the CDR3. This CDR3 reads CASSLGSNFGTEAFF. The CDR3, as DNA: TGTGCCAGCAGCTTGGGTAGCAATTTCGGCACTGAAGCTTTCTTT.

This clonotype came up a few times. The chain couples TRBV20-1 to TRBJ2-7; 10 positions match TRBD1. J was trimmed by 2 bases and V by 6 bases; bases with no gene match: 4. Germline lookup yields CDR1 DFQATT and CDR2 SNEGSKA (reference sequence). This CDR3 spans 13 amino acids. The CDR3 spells CSARQGAAYEQYF. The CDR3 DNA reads TGCAGTGCGAGACAGGGGGCAGCCTACGAGCAGTACTTC.

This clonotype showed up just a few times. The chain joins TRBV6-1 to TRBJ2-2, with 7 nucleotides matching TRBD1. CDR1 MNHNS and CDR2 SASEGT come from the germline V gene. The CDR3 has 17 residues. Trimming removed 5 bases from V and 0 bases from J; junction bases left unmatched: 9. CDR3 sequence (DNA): TGTGCCAGCAGTAACCAGAAGGGGGCACCGAACACCGGGGAGCTGTTTTTT. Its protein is CASSNQKGAPNTGELFF.

The CDR3 coding sequence is TGTGCCAGCAGCCGAACTCAGGGAGGTGGCTACACCTTC. It specifies CASSRTQGGGYTF. The chain uses TRBV3-1 and TRBJ1-2; TRBD1 is a possible D gene (5 bases). The CDR3 is 13 amino acids. Deletions cut 4 bases from V and 7 bases from J, with 13 bases between. The germline gives CDR1 LGHDT, CDR2 YNNKEL (reference sequence).

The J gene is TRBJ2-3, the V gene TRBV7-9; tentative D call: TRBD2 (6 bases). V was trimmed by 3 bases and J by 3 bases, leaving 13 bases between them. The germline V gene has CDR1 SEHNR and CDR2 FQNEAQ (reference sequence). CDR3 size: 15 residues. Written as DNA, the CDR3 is TGTGCCAGCAGCTTGTACGGAGGGGCGACAGATACGCAGTATTTT. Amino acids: CASSLYGGATDTQYF.

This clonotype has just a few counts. The CDR3: CASSRQGEETQYF. CDR3 DNA sequence: TGTGCCAGCAGCCGACAGGGTGAAGAGACCCAGTACTTC. The J gene is TRBJ2-5, the V gene TRBV12-3 or TRBV12-4; 7 nucleotides match TRBD1. The CDR3 length is 13 residues. With 6 bases clipped from V and 3 bases from J, the junction kept 4 bases outside the gene matches.

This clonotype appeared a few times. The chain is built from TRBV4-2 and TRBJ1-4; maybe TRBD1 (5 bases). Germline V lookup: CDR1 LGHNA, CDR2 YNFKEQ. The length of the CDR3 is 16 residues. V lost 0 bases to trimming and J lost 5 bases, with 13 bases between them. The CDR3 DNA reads TGTGCCAGCAGCCAAGATCTGACAGCCGAGAATGAAAAACTGTTTTTT. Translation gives CASSQDLTAENEKLFF.

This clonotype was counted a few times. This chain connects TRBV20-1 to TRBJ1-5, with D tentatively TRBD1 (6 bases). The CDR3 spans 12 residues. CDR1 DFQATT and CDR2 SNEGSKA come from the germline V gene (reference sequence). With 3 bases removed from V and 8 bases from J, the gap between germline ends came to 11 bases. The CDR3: CSASRGSEPQHF. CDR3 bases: TGCAGTGCTAGCAGGGGCTCAGAGCCCCAGCATTTT.

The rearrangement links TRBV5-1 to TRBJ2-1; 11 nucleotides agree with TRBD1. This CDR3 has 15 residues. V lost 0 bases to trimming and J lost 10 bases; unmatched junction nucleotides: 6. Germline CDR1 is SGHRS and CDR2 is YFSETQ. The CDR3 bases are TGCGCCAGCAGCTTGGAGGGGACAGGGGGTGGGGAGCAGTTCTTC. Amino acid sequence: CASSLEGTGGGEQFF. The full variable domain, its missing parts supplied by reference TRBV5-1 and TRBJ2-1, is KAGVTQTPRYLIKTRGQQVTLSCSPISGHRSVSWYQQTPGQGLQFLFEYFSETQRNKGNFPGRFSGRQFSNSRSEMNVSTLELGDSALYLCASSLEGTGGGEQFFGPGTRLTVL.

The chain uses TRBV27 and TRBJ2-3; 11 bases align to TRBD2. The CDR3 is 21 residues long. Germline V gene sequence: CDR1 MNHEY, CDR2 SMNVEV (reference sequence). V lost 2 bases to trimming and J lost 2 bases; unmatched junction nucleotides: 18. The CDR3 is CASSLIPLGGTSGLYTDTQYF. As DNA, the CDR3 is TGTGCCAGCAGTTTAATCCCCTTAGGCGGGACTAGCGGACTTTACACAGATACGCAGTATTTT.

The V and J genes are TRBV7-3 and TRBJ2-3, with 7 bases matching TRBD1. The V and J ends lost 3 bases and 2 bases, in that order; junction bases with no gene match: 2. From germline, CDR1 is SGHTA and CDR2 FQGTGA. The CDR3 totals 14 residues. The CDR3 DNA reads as TGTGCCAGCAGCTTCGACAGGGACACAGATACGCAGTATTTT. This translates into CASSFDRDTDTQYF.

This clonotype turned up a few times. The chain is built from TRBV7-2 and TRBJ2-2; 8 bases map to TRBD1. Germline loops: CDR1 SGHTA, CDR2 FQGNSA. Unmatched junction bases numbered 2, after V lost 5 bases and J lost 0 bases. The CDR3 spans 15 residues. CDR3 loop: CASSPDRANTGELFF. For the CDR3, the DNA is TGTGCCAGCAGCCCGGACAGGGCGAACACCGGGGAGCTGTTTTTT.